This TCR beta chain stems from a study of blood T cells in healthy people across ages. V lost 5 bases to trimming and J lost 4 bases, with 11 bases between them. This CDR3 contains 13 residues. Germline CDR1 is SGHTA and CDR2 is FQGTGA. This clonotype appeared many times. A J-beta primer mix and a sample-barcoded 5' primer were used in a second PCR of roughly 7 to 12 cycles. Via MiXCR, TCRdb re-called the 5' RACE reads, giving one row per CDR3 protein. Of over 300,000 distinct CDR3 sequences listed, 50% to 60% are singletons. The TCR sequence derives from a man between 60 and 70 years old in good health. The sequenced sample was blood. This chain connects TRBV7-3 to TRBJ2-5; either TRBD1 or TRBD2 may fit D (5 bases each). Here the CDR3 DNA reads TGTGCCAGCAGCGGGGGAATGGGAGAGACCCAGTACTTC. Protein: CASSGGMGETQYF.